The text below deals with one T cell receptor beta chain. Only Caucasian adults living in Nashville, Tennessee made up the donor group. The data belong to a study of shared clonotypes between healthy human individuals. Study background: The plates for each donor numbered three CD4 naive, three CD4 memory, two CD8 naive and one CD8 memory.

V was clipped by 5 bases and J by 4 bases; unmatched bases: 8. Germline assignment: CDR1 SNHLY and CDR2 FYNNEI. CDR3 length: 17 residues. The authors split each subset's genomic DNA evenly across several immunoSEQ plates. Using immunoSEQ multiplex PCR, the repertoire was profiled, and TCRdb retains in-frame clones only, with some absent. The data contain some 1,100,000 clones, 75% to 80% of them seen just once; the ten biggest clones take up about 0.52%. Sample: memory CD4+ T cells from PBMCs. As for subset: CD45RA-negative fraction. This TCR derives from a man aged 18 to 29 in good health. Some clones in this sample may be carry-over from other donors' samples. The chain carries TRBV2 and TRBJ2-2; 12 nucleotides line up with TRBD2. CDR3 sequence: CASSPPGLAGTTGELFF. Written as DNA, the CDR3 is TGTGCCAGCAGTCCCCCGGGACTAGCGGGTACCACCGGGGAGCTGTTTTTT. The full variable domain, rest sourced from reference TRBV2 and TRBJ2-2, is EPEVTQTPSHQVTQMGQEVILRCVPISNHLYFYWYRQILGQKVEFLVSFYNNEISEKSEIFDDQFSVERPDGSNFTLKIRSTKLEDSAMYFCASSPPGLAGTTGELFFGEGSRLTVL.